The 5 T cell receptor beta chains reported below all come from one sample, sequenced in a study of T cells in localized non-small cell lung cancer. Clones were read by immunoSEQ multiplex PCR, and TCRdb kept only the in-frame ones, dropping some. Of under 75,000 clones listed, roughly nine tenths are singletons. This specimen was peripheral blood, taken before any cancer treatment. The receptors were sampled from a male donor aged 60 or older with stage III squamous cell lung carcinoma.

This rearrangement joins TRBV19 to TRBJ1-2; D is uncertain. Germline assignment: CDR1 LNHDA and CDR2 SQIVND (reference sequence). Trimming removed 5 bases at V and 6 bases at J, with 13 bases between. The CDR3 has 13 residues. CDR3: CASSVDGEHGYTF. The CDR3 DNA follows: TGTGCCAGTAGTGTCGACGGGGAACATGGCTACACCTTC.

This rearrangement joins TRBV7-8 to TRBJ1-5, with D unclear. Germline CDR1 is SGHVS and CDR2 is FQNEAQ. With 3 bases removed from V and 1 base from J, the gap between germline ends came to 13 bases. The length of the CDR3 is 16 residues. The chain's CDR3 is CASSFTSGPSNQPQHF. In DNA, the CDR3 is TGTGCCAGCAGCTTTACTTCTGGGCCCAGCAATCAGCCCCAGCATTTT.

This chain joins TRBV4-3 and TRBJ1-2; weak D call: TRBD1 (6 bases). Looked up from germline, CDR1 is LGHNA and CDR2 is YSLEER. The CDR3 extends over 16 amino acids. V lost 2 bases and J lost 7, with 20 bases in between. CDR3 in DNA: TGCGCCAGCAGCCAAAGGGGGACCTCTCCGGGCGGTGGCTACACCTTC. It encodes CASSQRGTSPGGGYTF.

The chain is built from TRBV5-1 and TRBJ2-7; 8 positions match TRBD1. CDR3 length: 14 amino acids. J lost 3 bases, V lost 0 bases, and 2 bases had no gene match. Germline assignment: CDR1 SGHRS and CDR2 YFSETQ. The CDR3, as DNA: TGCGCCAGCAGCTTGGGGACAGGGTTCTACGAGCAGTACTTC. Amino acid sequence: CASSLGTGFYEQYF.

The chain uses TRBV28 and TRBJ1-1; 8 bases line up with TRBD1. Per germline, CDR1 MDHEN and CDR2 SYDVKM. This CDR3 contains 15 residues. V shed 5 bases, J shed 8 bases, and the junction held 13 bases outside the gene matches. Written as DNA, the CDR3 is TGTGCCAGCAGTCTAAGGACAGGGCCAGGAGTAGAAGCTTTCTTT. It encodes CASSLRTGPGVEAFF.